This is a list of T cell receptor beta chains from one sample in a study of shared clonotypes between healthy human individuals. Measured with immunoSEQ multiplex PCR; TCRdb has only the in-frame clones, and not every one. The sample consists of about 1 million clones, about 76% of them appearing once. Sequenced sample: memory CD4+ T cells sorted from blood. These receptors all stem from a man aged 18 to 29 in good health. CDR3s include the opening cysteine and the closing phenylalanine or tryptophan. A D gene is named only where the DNA matches it firmly. Size is stated for part of the rows, as once, few or many counts, or as a class when the clone is expanded.

d_gene	abundance	j_gene	v_gene	CDR3aa	CDR3nt
NA	once	TRBJ2-2	TRBV14	CASRTMDTGELFF	TGTGCCAGCAGAACCATGGACACCGGGGAGCTGTTTTTT
TRBD1	NA	TRBJ1-1	TRBV19	CASNYRDRAEAFF	TGTGCCAGTAATTACCGGGACAGGGCTGAAGCTTTCTTT
NA	NA	TRBJ2-7	TRBV21-1	CASSNVPAEQYF	TGTGCCAGCAGCAACGTCCCGGCCGAGCAGTACTTC
TRBD1	NA	TRBJ1-1	TRBV28	CASSLWTGARAFF	TGTGCCAGCAGTTTATGGACAGGGGCTAGAGCTTTCTTT
NA	many	TRBJ1-1	TRBV14	CASSQALNTEAFF	TGTGCCAGCAGCCAAGCTCTAAACACTGAAGCTTTCTTT
NA	few	TRBJ2-1	TRBV6-5	CASSYRGLGYEQFF	TGTGCCAGCAGTTACAGGGGTCTCGGCTATGAGCAGTTCTTC
NA	NA	TRBJ2-1	TRBV5-1	CASSLDPSLNEQFF	TGCGCCAGCAGCTTGGATCCGTCTTTGAATGAGCAGTTCTTC
NA	NA	TRBJ2-7	TRBV6-5	CASSYPGRYEQYF	TGTGCCAGCAGTTACCCCGGACGGTACGAGCAGTACTTC
TRBD2	NA	TRBJ2-7	TRBV11-2	CASSLELAGVYEQYF	TGTGCCAGCAGCTTAGAACTAGCGGGGGTCTACGAGCAGTACTTC
NA	NA	TRBJ2-7	TRBV21-1	CASSEISSYEQYF	TGTGCCAGCAGCGAGATCTCGTCCTACGAGCAGTACTTC
NA	NA	TRBJ2-6	TRBV29-1	CSVGHGGSGANVLTF	TGCAGCGTTGGTCATGGGGGCTCTGGGGCCAACGTCCTGACTTTC
NA	NA	TRBJ2-2	TRBV5-1	CASSWGPGNTGELFF	TGCGCCAGCAGCTGGGGCCCGGGGAACACCGGGGAGCTGTTTTTT
NA	NA	TRBJ2-1	TRBV7-2	CASSLRTGEQFF	TGTGCCAGCAGCTTAAGAACGGGGGAGCAGTTCTTC
NA	few	TRBJ1-4	TRBV7-8	CARDVRYEKLFF	TGTGCCAGAGACGTCAGGTATGAAAAACTGTTTTTT
NA	NA	TRBJ2-5	TRBV28	CASSLTGKSETQYF	TGTGCCAGCAGTTTAACAGGGAAGTCAGAGACCCAGTACTTC
NA	NA	TRBJ1-5	TRBV28	CASSHSQGTQPQHF	TGTGCCAGCAGCCATTCCCAGGGGACGCAGCCCCAGCATTTT
TRBD2	NA	TRBJ2-3	TRBV9	CASSVERASGSSDTQYF	TGTGCCAGCAGCGTCGAACGGGCTAGCGGGAGTTCAGATACGCAGTATTTT
TRBD2	NA	TRBJ2-5	TRBV4-1	CASSLGGAMTQETQYF	TGCGCCAGCAGCCTGGGAGGGGCCATGACCCAAGAGACCCAGTACTTC
NA	NA	TRBJ1-5	TRBV5-5	CASSLDRLENQPQHF	TGTGCCAGCAGCTTGGACAGGCTGGAGAATCAGCCCCAGCATTTT
NA	NA	TRBJ2-3	TRBV6-5	CASSRDFATDTQYF	TGTGCCAGCAGTAGGGACTTTGCCACAGATACGCAGTATTTT
TRBD1	NA	TRBJ1-4	TRBV9	CASSAPGQNEKLFF	TGTGCCAGCAGCGCTCCGGGACAGAATGAAAAACTGTTTTTT
TRBD1	NA	TRBJ2-7	TRBV27	CASSSGQGISYEQYF	TGTGCCAGCAGTTCGGGACAGGGTATTTCCTACGAGCAGTACTTC
TRBD2	NA	TRBJ2-1	TRBV7-6	CASSPRGRMTSGGFNEQFF	TGTGCCAGCAGCCCTCGGGGACGCATGACTAGCGGGGGGTTTAATGAGCAGTTCTTC
NA	NA	TRBJ1-3	TRBV29-1	CSVESQGTGFSGNTIYF	TGCAGCGTTGAATCGCAGGGGACGGGTTTCTCTGGAAACACCATATATTTT
TRBD2	NA	TRBJ2-5	TRBV5-8	CASSQGTSGEETQYF	TGTGCCAGCAGCCAGGGGACTAGCGGGGAAGAGACCCAGTACTTC
TRBD1	NA	TRBJ2-1	TRBV30	CALWDRGYEQFF	TGTGCCTTATGGGACAGGGGTTATGAGCAGTTCTTC
NA	many	TRBJ2-3	TRBV10-1	CASSESKIAGTNTQYF	TGCGCCAGCAGTGAGTCCAAAATAGCAGGAACCAATACGCAGTATTTT
NA	once	TRBJ1-1	TRBV14	CASSLSMNTEAFF	TGTGCCAGCAGCCTTTCAATGAACACTGAAGCTTTCTTT
TRBD1	NA	TRBJ2-5	TRBV11-2	CASSPGQSETQYF	TGTGCCAGCAGCCCGGGACAGTCAGAGACCCAGTACTTC
TRBD2	NA	TRBJ2-5	TRBV7-6	CASSQGLAGGGKETQYF	TGTGCCAGCAGCCAGGGACTAGCGGGGGGAGGGAAAGAGACCCAGTACTTC